This T cell receptor (beta chain) was sequenced during a study of blood T cell repertoires in COVID-19 (dated by TCRdb to about 2020). In the study overall: Samples covering the acute and convalescent phases of COVID-19 were provided by collaborators in the United States, Italy and Spain. A freely available public database, intended as a resource for researchers studying the immune response to SARS-CoV-2, is where the repertoires were released. Samples came from the ongoing ImmuneRACE study (first 160 participants) plus 1,254 subjects from 6 global collaborators. Where available, HLA class I and class II types were obtained from metadata supplied by the sample provider rather than from assay-based typing. The dataset comprised deeply sampled blood TCRbeta repertoires from subjects exposed to, actively infected with, or recovered from COVID-19. The sample metadata nearly always contained a de-identified subject ID, COVID-19 status, age in years and sex. The prospective study material was composed of cDNA or gDNA derived from T cells, B-cell-depleted T cells, or PBMCs.

Each collaborating institution followed its own protocols to collect whole blood in K2EDTA tubes. For TCRbeta analysis, collaborators shipped samples in one of three forms: frozen whole blood, isolated PBMCs, or DNA extracted from either of those sample types. V is reduced by 4 bases and J by 5 bases, leaving a spacing of 14 bases between them. CDR1 and CDR2 (GTSNPN, SVGIG) derive from the germline V gene (reference sequence). The CDR3 starts with the cysteine, ends with the phenylalanine, and has 13 residues. Here the CDR3 DNA is all that survives: 39 bases in frame from base 1. Turning to this clone: The target of this receptor is not known. Base qualities are missing; no much larger clone stands one base away.

The paper as a whole reports these results and caveats: Clinical and demographic metadata were provided uncurated, with the amount varying by source and participant.

TCRbeta CDR3 regions were amplified from genomic DNA using the immunoSEQ Assay, a bias-controlled multiplex PCR. The published analysis was carried out like this. Within the assay, amplification of reference gene primers was used to estimate how many nucleated cells each sample contained. Sequence reads were collapsed and filtered to measure the absolute abundance of every unique TCRbeta CDR3 rearrangement. Productive Simpson clonality was computed per sample as the square root of Simpson's diversity index over productive rearrangements. Drawn from immuneACCESS, this table holds only the in-frame rearrangements with V and J called that TCRdb kept. Clones are partly lost; checked studies trace under half to an unresolved V gene and leave the rest unexplained. The D gene and trimming were derived from the DNA, and the V and J assignments and clone size from that table. The sample profile shows 150,000 to 200,000 clones; around 80% of them were found once. The ten biggest clones cover 8.1% of the sample.

Source material: peripheral blood. The sequence came from a man aged 60-69 years with acute or convalescent COVID-19. The chain joins TRBV30 to TRBJ1-1, with a weak D call of TRBD1 (5 bases match). The CDR3 in this case is CAWTPMRGTEAFF. Read as DNA, the sequence is TGTGCCTGGACCCCCATGCGGGGGACTGAAGCTTTCTTT.